The 29 T cell receptor beta chains presented below share a single source sample, sequenced in a study of cytomegalovirus exposure and HLA in healthy donors. The PCR was carried out with 60 Vbeta primers and 13 Jbeta primers. The repertoire was sequenced with immunoSEQ multiplex PCR; TCRdb's copy has only in-frame clones and lacks some. The data show 160,000 or so clones, about four fifths seen once. The sequenced sample was PBMCs. The receptors shown here come from a man aged 50-60 years in good health and CMV-seropositive.

This chain joins TRBV6-4 and TRBJ1-6; 9 bases are shared with TRBD1. V dropped 3 bases and J dropped 9; count of bases not matched to a gene: 3. The CDR3 extends over 14 amino acids. CDR1 and CDR2 (germline): MRHNA, SNTAGT. The CDR3 loop is CASSEGQGGSPLHF. CDR3 coding DNA: TGTGCCAGCAGTGAGGGACAGGGCGGTTCACCCCTCCACTTT.

The chain links TRBV11-2 to TRBJ1-1, with 8 bases identical to TRBD1. CDR1 SGHAT and CDR2 FQNNGV come from the germline V gene. The length of the CDR3 is 12 residues. V gave up 5 bases and J gave up 8 bases; unmatched junction bases: 4. CDR3 sequence reads: CASSADRGEAFF. In nucleotides, the CDR3 is TGTGCCAGCAGCGCCGACAGGGGAGAAGCTTTCTTT. The whole variable domain, filled in from reference TRBV11-2 and TRBJ1-1, reads EAGVAQSPRYKIIEKRQSVAFWCNPISGHATLYWYQQILGQGPKLLIQFQNNGVVDDSQLPKDRFSAERLKGVDSTLKIQPAKLEDSAVYLCASSADRGEAFFGQGTRLTVV.

V is TRBV27 and J is TRBJ1-4, with 8 bases fitting TRBD1. The CDR3 is 15 residues long. J lost 7 bases, V lost 5 bases, and 9 bases had no gene match. The germline CDR1 and CDR2 sequences are MNHEY and SMNVEV (reference sequence). Here the CDR3 reads CASSLRTGRGEKLFF. For the CDR3, the DNA is TGTGCCAGCAGTCTACGGACAGGGCGGGGTGAAAAACTGTTTTTT.

This chain links TRBV18 with TRBJ2-3, with D tentatively TRBD1 (6 bases). V gave up 5 bases and J gave up 5 bases, with 14 bases separating them. The CDR3 sequence is 14 residues long. The germline V gene has CDR1 KGHSH and CDR2 LQKENI. The CDR3 coding sequence is TGTGCCAGCTCAGATAACACAGGGAAAGATACGCAGTATTTT. Residues: CASSDNTGKDTQYF.

This clone was counted a single time. V gene TRBV11-2 combines with J gene TRBJ1-2; D uncertain. Germline CDR1 SGHAT, CDR2 FQNNGV. This CDR3 has 13 amino acids. V lost 7 bases, J lost 2 bases, and 11 bases lay in between. CDR3 DNA sequence: TGTGCCAGCACCCCTGACACCAACTATGGCTACACCTTC. This gives the protein CASTPDTNYGYTF.

The chain joins TRBV4-3 to TRBJ2-5; the D gene is possibly TRBD1 (5 bases). Trimming pared 0 bases from V and 3 bases from J, leaving 11 bases between. The CDR3 sequence is 15 residues long. The V gene's germline CDR1 is LGHNA and CDR2 YSLEER. The CDR3 region is CASSQDLGREETQYF. In DNA, the CDR3 is TGCGCCAGCAGCCAAGATCTTGGCAGGGAAGAGACCCAGTACTTC.

This clone has just one count. The genes are TRBV25-1 and TRBJ1-2; D perhaps matches TRBD1 (5 bases). Germline CDR1 MGHDK, CDR2 SYGVNS. This CDR3 region has 15 residues. The germline V and J ends were trimmed by 3 bases and 4 bases, with 15 bases remaining between them. The chain's CDR3 is CASSDSLTDIYGYTF. The CDR3 DNA follows: TGTGCCAGCAGTGACTCATTGACGGACATCTATGGCTACACCTTC.

The chain combines TRBV7-9 with TRBJ2-7; maybe TRBD1 (6 bases). Germline assignment: CDR1 SEHNR and CDR2 FQNEAQ (reference sequence). This CDR3 is built from 12 residues. Trimming pared 5 bases from V and 6 bases from J, leaving 11 bases between. The CDR3 is CASSVQGSEQYF. DNA of the CDR3: TGTGCCAGCAGCGTACAGGGTTCCGAGCAGTACTTC.

The chain links TRBV27 to TRBJ1-5, with no clear D. CDR1 MNHEY and CDR2 SMNVEV come from the germline V gene (reference sequence). The CDR3 has 16 residues. Trimming removed 5 bases from V and 0 bases from J, with 14 bases in between. This chain's CDR3 is CASSLHPTDSNQPQHF. The CDR3 coding sequence is TGTGCCAGCAGTCTCCACCCTACAGATAGCAATCAGCCCCAGCATTTT.

The V call is TRBV11-2, the J call TRBJ2-7; weak D call: TRBD1 (5 bases). The CDR3 sequence is 15 residues long. Trimming left V 5 bases short and J 2 bases short, with 16 bases between. The germline gives CDR1 SGHAT, CDR2 FQNNGV. CDR3: CASSPGRSFTYEQYF. CDR3 DNA: TGTGCCAGCAGCCCAGGGCGGAGTTTTACCTACGAGCAGTACTTC.

This clone was observed a few times. The chain carries TRBV25-1 and TRBJ2-2, with D possibly being TRBD1 (6 bases). V lost 0 bases, J lost 7 bases, and 12 bases lay in between. The CDR3 extends over 15 amino acids. Germline V gene lookup returns CDR1 MGHDK and CDR2 SYGVNS. CDR3 residues: CASSEYAGAVGELFF. For the CDR3, the DNA is TGTGCCAGCAGTGAATATGCAGGGGCGGTCGGGGAGCTGTTTTTT.

This chain uses TRBV5-4 with TRBJ2-3; perhaps TRBD1 as D (5 bases). Germline V gives CDR1 SGHNT, CDR2 YYREEE (reference sequence). V was clipped by 0 bases and J by 4 bases, with 6 bases between them. The CDR3 consists of 13 residues. In DNA form, the CDR3 reads TGTGCCAGCAGCTTGGACAGGCCAGATACGCAGTATTTT. It codes for CASSLDRPDTQYF.

This clone turned up a few times. V and J are TRBV29-1 and TRBJ2-1; 9 positions match TRBD2. CDR1 is SQVTM, CDR2 ANQGSEA, per germline. J was trimmed by 3 bases and V by 6 bases; bases with no gene match: 12. The CDR3 has 16 amino acids. As DNA, the CDR3 is TGCAGCGTCAGAGGGGGCGGGAGGGCCGACTACAATGAGCAGTTCTTC. Its translation is CSVRGGGRADYNEQFF.

This clone was observed at least ten times. The chain employs TRBV5-6 and TRBJ1-4; D is possibly TRBD1 (5 bases). The CDR3 sequence is 13 residues long. Germline V CDR1 and CDR2: SGHDT, YYEEEE. V shed 0 bases and J shed 13 bases, with 13 bases lying between them. This CDR3 is CASSLGQTRTLFF. In DNA form, the CDR3 reads TGTGCCAGCAGCTTGGGACAGACCAGAACACTGTTTTTT.

V gene TRBV28 combines with J gene TRBJ2-1; a possible D gene is TRBD2 (7 bases). The CDR3 is 13 residues long. The V and J ends lost 9 bases and 12 bases respectively, with 21 bases between them. Germline CDR1 and CDR2: MDHEN and SYDVKM. CDR3 sequence (DNA): TGTGCCAGTAAACAGGGAGGGGGGATGGGGCAGTTCTTC. This codes for CASKQGGGMGQFF.

V is TRBV19 and J is TRBJ2-2; TRBD1 aligns across 9 bases. The CDR3 is made up of 15 amino acids. The J segment lost 5 bases and the V segment lost 5 bases, leaving 6 bases of the junction unmatched. Germline CDR1 LNHDA, CDR2 SQIVND (reference sequence). The chain's CDR3 is CASSRPGTGTGELFF. As DNA, the CDR3 is TGTGCCAGTAGTCGTCCCGGGACAGGGACCGGGGAGCTGTTTTTT.

J is TRBJ1-1 and V is TRBV7-2; possible D gene TRBD1, 6 bases. V was pared by 7 bases and J by 6 bases, with 18 bases between. This CDR3 spans 14 amino acids. Per germline, CDR1 SGHTA and CDR2 FQGNSA. The CDR3 sequence is CASTSHRVLAEAFF. CDR3 coding DNA: TGTGCCAGCACCTCTCACAGGGTCTTGGCTGAAGCTTTCTTT.

This clone was counted many times. The chain links TRBV5-4 to TRBJ1-2; 7 bases match TRBD1. V was pared by 0 bases and J by 6 bases, with 5 bases of the junction left unmatched. This CDR3 is 14 amino acids long. The germline gives CDR1 SGHNT, CDR2 YYREEE (reference sequence). CDR3 sequence reads: CASSLVGTADGYTF. In nucleotides, the CDR3 is TGTGCCAGCAGCTTGGTCGGGACAGCGGATGGCTACACCTTC.

The chain carries TRBV19 and TRBJ2-1, with TRBD1 identical over 9 bases. The V gene end was trimmed by 6 bases and the J gene end by 1 base; junction bases not matched to a gene: 4. Germline V gives CDR1 LNHDA, CDR2 SQIVND (reference sequence). The CDR3 runs to 15 residues. The CDR3 region has the DNA TGTGCCAGTAGGGACGGACAGGGGTCCTACAATGAGCAGTTCTTC. Its protein product is CASRDGQGSYNEQFF.

V gene TRBV4-1 combines with J gene TRBJ1-4, with 8 bases that match TRBD1. CDR3 length equals 15 residues. Germline CDR1 reads MGHRA; CDR2 reads YSYEKL. Germline trimming cut 3 bases from V and 8 bases from J; bases unmatched to any gene: 8. The CDR3 nucleotides are TGCGCCAGCAGCCAGGCGACAGGGGCCTACGAAAAACTGTTTTTT. Translating gives CASSQATGAYEKLFF.

Turning to this clone: Relative to the germline gene, one junction end is altered; a read error may explain this. This chain connects TRBV10-3 to TRBJ1-5; D is perhaps TRBD1 (6 bases). The CDR3 runs 14 residues. Germline CDR1 is ENHRY and CDR2 is SYGVKD. CDR3 protein: CAISESPGGATLEF. CDR3 nucleotides: TGTGCCATCAGTGAGAGTCCTGGGGGGGCGACCCTTGAGTTT.

J is TRBJ2-2 and V is TRBV4-2; the D gene is possibly TRBD2 (5 bases). The CDR3 length is 16 residues. The germline V gene encodes CDR1 LGHNA and CDR2 YNFKEQ. V dropped 0 bases and J dropped 2 bases, with 10 bases sitting between them. The CDR3 here is CASSQDATGNTGELFF. The CDR3 DNA reads TGTGCCAGCAGCCAAGATGCGACGGGAAACACCGGGGAGCTGTTTTTT.

The sample holds one count of this clone. The V and J genes are TRBV4-1 and TRBJ1-2; D is unresolved. CDR3 length equals 17 residues. Trimming took 0 bases from V and 2 from J, leaving 16 bases between them. The germline gives CDR1 MGHRA, CDR2 YSYEKL. The CDR3 DNA sequence: TGCGCCAGCAGCCAAGATAGGCTGGCGGTCTCGAACTATGGCTACACCTTC. This encodes CASSQDRLAVSNYGYTF.

V gene TRBV9 combines with J gene TRBJ2-3; 10 bases agree with TRBD2. From germline, CDR1 is SGDLS and CDR2 YYNGEE. J was trimmed by 0 bases and V by 2 bases; bases with no gene match: 6. The CDR3 loop spans 17 amino acids. The CDR3 bases are TGTGCCAGCAGCGTTCTAGCGGGGGCGCCAAGCACAGATACGCAGTATTTT. Its translation: CASSVLAGAPSTDTQYF. Drawing the rest from reference TRBV9 and TRBJ2-3, the complete variable domain is DSGVTQTPKHLITATGQRVTLRCSPRSGDLSVYWYQQSLDQGLQFLIQYYNGEERAKGNILERFSAQQFPDLHSELNLSSLELGDSALYFCASSVLAGAPSTDTQYFGPGTRLTVL.

The V call is TRBV6-5, the J call TRBJ1-6, with D perhaps TRBD1 (5 bases). This CDR3 contains 16 residues. Between the trimmed V and J ends, which lost 0 bases and 7 bases, there was a span of 13 bases. Germline CDR1 is MNHEY and CDR2 is SVGAGI. The CDR3 reads CASSYSAGILNSPLHF. The CDR3 DNA is TGTGCCAGCAGTTACTCAGCAGGGATCCTGAATTCACCCCTCCACTTT.

This clone was seen a few times. The CDR3 nucleotides read TGTGCCAGCAGACACGCACTATTGGGACAGCGTGACTATGGCTACACCTTC. Translation gives CASRHALLGQRDYGYTF. V usage is TRBV16 and J usage is TRBJ1-2; 7 nucleotides agree with TRBD1. Germline values: CDR1 KGHSY, CDR2 FQNENV. The CDR3 length is 17 residues. J was trimmed by 3 bases and V by 6 bases; bases with no gene match: 16.

The chain recombines TRBV7-9 with TRBJ2-3; no clear D gene. Trimming removed 4 bases at V and 7 bases at J, with 9 bases between. Germline CDR1 reads SEHNR; CDR2 reads FQNEAQ (reference sequence). This CDR3 spans 12 amino acids. The CDR3 DNA sequence: TGTGCCAGCAGCTACTACTCCTATACGCAGTATTTT. It encodes CASSYYSYTQYF.

The V gene is TRBV10-3, the J gene TRBJ2-7, with TRBD1 matching over 7 bases. The CDR3 spans 15 residues. V lost 0 bases and J lost 3; bases outside the gene matches: 5. CDR1 is ENHRY, CDR2 SYGVKD, per germline. CDR3 nucleotide sequence: TGTGCCATCAGTGAGTCAACAGGGGCTGGCTACGAGCAGTACTTC. As protein: CAISESTGAGYEQYF.

J is TRBJ1-1 and V is TRBV28, with TRBD1 identical over 10 bases. Trimming took 5 bases from V and 11 from J; bases not matched to a gene: 2. Germline CDR1 and CDR2: MDHEN and SYDVKM. The CDR3 extends over 11 amino acids. The CDR3 protein is CASSLDRGAFF. The CDR3 DNA reads TGTGCCAGCAGTCTGGACAGGGGGGCTTTCTTT.